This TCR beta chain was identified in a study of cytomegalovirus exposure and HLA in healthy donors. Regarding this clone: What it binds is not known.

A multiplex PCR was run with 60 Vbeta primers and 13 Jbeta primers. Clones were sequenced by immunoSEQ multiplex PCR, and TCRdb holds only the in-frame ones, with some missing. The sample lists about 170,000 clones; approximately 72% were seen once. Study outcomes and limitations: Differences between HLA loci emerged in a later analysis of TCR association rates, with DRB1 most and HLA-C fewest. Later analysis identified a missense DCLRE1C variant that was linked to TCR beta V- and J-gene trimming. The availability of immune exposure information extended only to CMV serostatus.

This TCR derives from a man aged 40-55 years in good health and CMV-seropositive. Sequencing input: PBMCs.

CDR3 in DNA: TGCGCCAGCAGCTTGGATGGACAGGGGATTATAAACGAGCAGTACTTC. Its protein product is CASSLDGQGIINEQYF. The J gene is TRBJ2-7, the V gene TRBV5-1, with 9 bases identical to TRBD1. Germline-derived CDR1 and CDR2 are SGHRS and YFSETQ. This CDR3 has 16 residues. V was pared by 0 bases and J by 5 bases, with 9 bases of the junction left unmatched.